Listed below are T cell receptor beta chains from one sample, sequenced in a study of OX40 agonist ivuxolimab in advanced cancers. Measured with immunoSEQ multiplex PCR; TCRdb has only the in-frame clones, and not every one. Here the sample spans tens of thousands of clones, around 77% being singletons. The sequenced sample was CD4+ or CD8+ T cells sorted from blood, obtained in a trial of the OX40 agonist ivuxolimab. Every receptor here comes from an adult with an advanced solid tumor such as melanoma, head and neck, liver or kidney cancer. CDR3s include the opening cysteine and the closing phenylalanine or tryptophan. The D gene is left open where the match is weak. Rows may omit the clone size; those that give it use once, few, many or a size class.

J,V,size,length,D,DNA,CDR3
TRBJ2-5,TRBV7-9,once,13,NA,TGTGCCAGCAGCGCAAACGGGGGAGAGACCCAGTACTTC,CASSANGGETQYF
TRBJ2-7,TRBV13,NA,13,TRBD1,TGTGCCAGCAGCACCTGGGACAGCTACGAGCAGTACTTC,CASSTWDSYEQYF
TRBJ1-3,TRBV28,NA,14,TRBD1,TGTGCCAGCAGCTCGACAGGGTTGGGAAACACCATATATTTT,CASSSTGLGNTIYF
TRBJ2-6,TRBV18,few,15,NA,TGTGCCAGCTCACTGCCCGGTCGGGGGGCCAACGTCCTGACTTTC,CASSLPGRGANVLTF
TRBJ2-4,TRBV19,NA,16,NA,TGTGCCAGTAGTATAGGCGACCGGGGAGCCAAAAACATTCAGTACTTC,CASSIGDRGAKNIQYF
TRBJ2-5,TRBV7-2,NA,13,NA,TGTGCCAGCAGCACAGACAGCCAAGAGACCCAGTACTTC,CASSTDSQETQYF
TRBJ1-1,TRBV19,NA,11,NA,TGTGCCAGTAGGACAAAGGGTGAAGCTTTCTTT,CASRTKGEAFF
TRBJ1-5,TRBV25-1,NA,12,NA,TGTGCCAGCAGTGTTGGCAATCAGCCCCAGCATTTT,CASSVGNQPQHF
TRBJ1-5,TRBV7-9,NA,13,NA,TGTGCCAGCAGCCCGGCGGGCAATCAGCCCCAGCATTTT,CASSPAGNQPQHF
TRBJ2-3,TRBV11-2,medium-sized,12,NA,TGTGCCAGCAGCTTAGACGCCTATACGCAGTATTTT,CASSLDAYTQYF
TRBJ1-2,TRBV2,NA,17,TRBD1,TGTGCCAGCAGTGATCCCGGGACAGGGGCGAGGAACTATGGCTACACCTTC,CASSDPGTGARNYGYTF
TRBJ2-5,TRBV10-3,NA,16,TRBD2,TGTGCCACTGGGACTAGCGGGATAGTCGGGCGAGAGACCCAGTACTTC,CATGTSGIVGRETQYF
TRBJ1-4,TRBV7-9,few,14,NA,TGTGCCAGCAGCTTAGGACAAAGTAATGAAAAACTGTTTTTT,CASSLGQSNEKLFF
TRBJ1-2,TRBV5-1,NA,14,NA,TGCGCCAGCAGCTTGGGGGTCACAAGGTATGGCTACACCTTC,CASSLGVTRYGYTF
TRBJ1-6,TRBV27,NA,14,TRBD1,TGTGCCAGCAGTGCTAACGACAGGGGATCACCCCTCCACTTT,CASSANDRGSPLHF
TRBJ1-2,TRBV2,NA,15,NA,TGTGCCAGCAGTGAAGGAGGCAGAGCTAACTATGGCTACACCTTC,CASSEGGRANYGYTF
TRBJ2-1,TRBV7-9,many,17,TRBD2,TGTGCCAGCAGCTCGCGGGGGGGCGGTCGCTCCTACAATGAGCAGTTCTTC,CASSSRGGGRSYNEQFF
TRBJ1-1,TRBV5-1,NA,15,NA,TGCGCCAGCAGCTCTGAACAGGTTATCGGGACTGAAGCTTTCTTT,CASSSEQVIGTEAFF
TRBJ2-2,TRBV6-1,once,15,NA,TGTGCCAGCAGTTGGGGGCAGGGAAACACCGGGGAGCTGTTTTTT,CASSWGQGNTGELFF
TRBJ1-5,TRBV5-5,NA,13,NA,TGTGCCAGCAGCCTGCGACAGGCACAGCCCCAGCATTTT,CASSLRQAQPQHF
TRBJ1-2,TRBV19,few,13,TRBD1,TGTGCCAGTTCGGACAGGGGGTCTTATGGCTACACCTTC,CASSDRGSYGYTF
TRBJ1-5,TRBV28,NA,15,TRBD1,TGTGCCAGCAGGGAGGGACAGGCAAGCAATCAGCCCCAGCATTTT,CASREGQASNQPQHF
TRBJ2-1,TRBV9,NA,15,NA,TGTGCCAGCAGCGTAGGAGTCCTGCCCTACAATGAGCAGTTCTTC,CASSVGVLPYNEQFF
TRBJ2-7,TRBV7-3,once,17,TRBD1,TGTGCCAGCAGCCCTGAGGACAGGGACCCCCGAGACTACGAGCAGTACTTC,CASSPEDRDPRDYEQYF
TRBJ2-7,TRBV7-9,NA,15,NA,TGTGCCAGCAGCCCGCCGGCACCGAGCTCCTACGAGCAGTACTTC,CASSPPAPSSYEQYF
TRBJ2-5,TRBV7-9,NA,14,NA,TGTGCCAGCACCATCGGAGGGCCCCAAGAGACCCAGTACTTC,CASTIGGPQETQYF
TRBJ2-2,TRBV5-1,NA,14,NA,TGCGCCAGCAGCGACCGGGGGATTACCGGGGAGCTGTTTTTT,CASSDRGITGELFF
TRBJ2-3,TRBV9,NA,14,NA,TGTGCCAGCAGCGTTAGCGGCCACACAGATACGCAGTATTTT,CASSVSGHTDTQYF
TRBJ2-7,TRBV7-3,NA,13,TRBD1,TGTGCCAGCAGCCTTACAGGGGGCTACGAGCAGTACTTC,CASSLTGGYEQYF
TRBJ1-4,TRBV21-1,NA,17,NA,TGTGCCAGCAGCAAAGCCTGGACCGGAACTCATAATGAAAAACTGTTTTTT,CASSKAWTGTHNEKLFF
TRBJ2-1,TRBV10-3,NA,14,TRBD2,TGTGCCATCAGTGTACTAGCGGGTAACAATGAGCAGTTCTTC,CAISVLAGNNEQFF
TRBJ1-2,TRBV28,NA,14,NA,TGTGCCAGCAGTCCCCCGGGTGTACGGGAGGGCTACACCTTC,CASSPPGVREGYTF
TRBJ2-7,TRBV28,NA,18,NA,TGTGCCAGCAGCCCCCCGAGTCCCGTAAGCGTAGTCTCCTACGAGCAGTACTTC,CASSPPSPVSVVSYEQYF
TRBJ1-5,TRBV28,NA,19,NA,TGTGCCAGCAGATTTGGGGCAAGAGGGGGGGACTCGGGCAATCAGCCCCAGCATTTT,CASRFGARGGDSGNQPQHF
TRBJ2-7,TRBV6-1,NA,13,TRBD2,TGTGCCAGCAGGGGGACTAGCGGGTCGAGCCAGTACTTC,CASRGTSGSSQYF
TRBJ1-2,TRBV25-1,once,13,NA,TGTGCCAGCAGTGAGGCCGGGGGGTATGGCTACACCTTC,CASSEAGGYGYTF
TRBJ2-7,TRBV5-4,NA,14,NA,TGTGCCAGCAGCCCTGCGACTGGACGGGACGAGCAGTACTTC,CASSPATGRDEQYF
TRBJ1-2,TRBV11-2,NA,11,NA,TGTGCCAGCAGCTTAAACTATGGCTACACCTTC,CASSLNYGYTF
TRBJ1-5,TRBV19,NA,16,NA,TGTGCCAGTAGTGTCCTTCGAGTTTTAAGGGATCAGCCCCAGCATTTT,CASSVLRVLRDQPQHF
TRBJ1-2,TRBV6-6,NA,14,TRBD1,TGTGCCAGCAGTTTCACCGGGACAGGGAATGGCTACACCTTC,CASSFTGTGNGYTF
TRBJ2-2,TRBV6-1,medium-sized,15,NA,TGTGCCAGCAGTCCAGGGGCTTCGAACACCGGGGAGCTGTTTTTT,CASSPGASNTGELFF
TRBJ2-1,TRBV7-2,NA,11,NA,TGTGCCAGCAGCCCCCTCAAGGAGCAGTTCTTC,CASSPLKEQFF
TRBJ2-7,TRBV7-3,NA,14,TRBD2,TGTGCCAGCAGCATCGGGACTAGCGTCTACGAGCAGTACTTC,CASSIGTSVYEQYF
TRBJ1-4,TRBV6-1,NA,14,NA,TGTGCCAGCAGTGTGGGGGGGGCTAATGAAAAACTGTTTTTT,CASSVGGANEKLFF
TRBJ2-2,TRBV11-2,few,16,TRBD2,TGTGCCAGCAGCTTAATTGGGGGAGGGCGAACCGGGGAGCTGTTTTTT,CASSLIGGGRTGELFF
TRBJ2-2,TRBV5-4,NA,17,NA,TGTGCCAGCAGCTTGGCCAGGGCAAGCGGGAACACCGGGGAGCTGTTTTTT,CASSLARASGNTGELFF